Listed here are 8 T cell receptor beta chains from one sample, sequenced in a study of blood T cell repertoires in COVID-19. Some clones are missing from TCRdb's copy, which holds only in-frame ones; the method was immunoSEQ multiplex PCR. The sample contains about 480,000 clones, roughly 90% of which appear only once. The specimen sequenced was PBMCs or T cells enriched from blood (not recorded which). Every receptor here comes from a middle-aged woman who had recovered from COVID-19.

CDR3 DNA sequence: TGTGCCAGCAGCTTGGTCTGGCAGGACAATGAGCAGTTCTTC. It specifies CASSLVWQDNEQFF. This chain joins TRBV5-4 and TRBJ2-1; D unresolved. V lost 0 bases and J lost 5, with 9 bases in between. Per the germline V gene, CDR1 is SGHNT and CDR2 is YYREEE (reference sequence). The CDR3 is 14 amino acids.

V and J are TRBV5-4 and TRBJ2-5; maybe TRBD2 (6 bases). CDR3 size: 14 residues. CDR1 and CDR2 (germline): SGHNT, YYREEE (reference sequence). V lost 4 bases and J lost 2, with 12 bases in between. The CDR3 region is CASSKIGTQETQYF. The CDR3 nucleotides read TGTGCCAGCAGCAAAATCGGGACTCAAGAGACCCAGTACTTC.

The CDR3 is CASFPSRELDTEAFF. In DNA form, the CDR3 reads TGTGCCAGCTTCCCCTCCCGGGAGCTGGACACTGAAGCTTTCTTT. The rearrangement uses TRBV28 and TRBJ1-1; the D is unclear. Germline V gene sequence: CDR1 MDHEN, CDR2 SYDVKM. The V gene lost 8 bases and the J gene lost 3 bases, with 19 bases spanning the gap. CDR3 size: 15 residues.

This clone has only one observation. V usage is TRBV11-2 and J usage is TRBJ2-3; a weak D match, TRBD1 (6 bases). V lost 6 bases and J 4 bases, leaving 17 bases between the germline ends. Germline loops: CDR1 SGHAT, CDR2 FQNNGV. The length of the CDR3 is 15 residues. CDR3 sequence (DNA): TGTGCCAGCAGGCCCAGGGGAGCGAGTGCAGATACGCAGTATTTT. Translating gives CASRPRGASADTQYF.

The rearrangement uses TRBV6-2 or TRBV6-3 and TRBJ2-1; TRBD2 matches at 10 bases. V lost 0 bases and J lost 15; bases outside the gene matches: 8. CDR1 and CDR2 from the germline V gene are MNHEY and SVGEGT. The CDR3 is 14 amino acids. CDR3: CASSYSASGRVGFF. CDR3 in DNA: TGTGCCAGCAGTTACTCGGCGAGCGGGAGGGTGGGGTTCTTC.

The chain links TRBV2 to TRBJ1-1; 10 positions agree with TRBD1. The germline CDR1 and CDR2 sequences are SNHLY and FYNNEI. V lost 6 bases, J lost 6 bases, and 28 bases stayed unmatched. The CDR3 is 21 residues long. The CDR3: CASSRSVTGGKREAGYPEAFF. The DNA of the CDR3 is TGTGCCAGCAGCCGATCAGTGACAGGGGGCAAGAGGGAGGCCGGTTATCCTGAAGCTTTCTTT.

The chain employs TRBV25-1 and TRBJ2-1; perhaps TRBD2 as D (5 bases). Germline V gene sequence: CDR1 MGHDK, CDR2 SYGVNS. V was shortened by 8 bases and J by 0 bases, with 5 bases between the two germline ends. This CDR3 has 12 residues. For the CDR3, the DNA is TGTGCCAGCCGGGACTCCTACAATGAGCAGTTCTTC. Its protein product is CASRDSYNEQFF. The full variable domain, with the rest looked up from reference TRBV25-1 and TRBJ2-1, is EADIYQTPRYLVIGTGKKITLECSQTMGHDKMYWYQQDPGMELHLIHYSYGVNSTEKGDLSSESTVSRIRTEHFPLTLESARPSHTSQYLCASRDSYNEQFFGPGTRLTVL.

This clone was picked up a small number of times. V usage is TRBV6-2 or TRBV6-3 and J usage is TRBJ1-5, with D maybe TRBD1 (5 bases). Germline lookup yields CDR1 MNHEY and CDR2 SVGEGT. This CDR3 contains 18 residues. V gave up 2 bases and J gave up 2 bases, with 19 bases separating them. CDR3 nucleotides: TGTGCCAGCAGTTACGGTTGGGGGGTTCATAGTGGCAATCAGCCCCAGCATTTT. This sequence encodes CASSYGWGVHSGNQPQHF.